Listed here are 5 T cell receptor beta chains from one sample, sequenced in a study of identical twins. TCRdb recomputed calls from the 5' RACE reads with MiXCR, one row per CDR3 protein. The data hold about 390,000 distinct CDR3 sequences, with approximately 8.8% observed a single time. The sequencing sample was made of naive T cells sorted from blood. The receptors come from a woman between 45 and 60 years old in good health.

V usage is TRBV29-1 and J usage is TRBJ2-7; D gene ambiguous. The germline V and J ends were trimmed by 3 bases and 3 bases, with 9 bases remaining between them. In germline, CDR1 is SQVTM, CDR2 ANQGSEA. The CDR3 loop spans 12 amino acids. This chain's CDR3 is CSVDSPGYEQYF. The DNA for the CDR3 is TGCAGCGTTGACAGCCCGGGCTACGAGCAGTACTTC.

The sample holds a few counts of this clonotype. At one boundary the junction diverges from the germline segment, which might be a read error. The rearrangement joins TRBV3-1 to TRBJ1-3; weak D call: TRBD1 (5 bases). The CDR3 is 13 residues long. The germline CDR1 and CDR2 sequences are LGHDT and YNNKEL (reference sequence). CDR3 residues: CASRLLGGTTIYF. CDR3 bases: TGTGCCAGCAGATTACTCGGGGGAACCACCATATATTTT.

This chain links TRBV24-1 with TRBJ2-3; 7 positions match TRBD2. V shed 12 bases, J shed 4 bases, and the junction held 9 bases outside the gene matches. This CDR3 contains 13 residues. The V gene's germline CDR1 is KGHDR and CDR2 SFDVKD. Here the CDR3 DNA reads TGTGCCGCAGCGGGGACGCTATCAGATACGCAGTATTTT. Its protein product is CAAAGTLSDTQYF.

V and J are TRBV20-1 and TRBJ2-1, with D maybe TRBD1 (5 bases). The V gene's germline CDR1 is DFQATT and CDR2 SNEGSKA (reference sequence). The V and J ends lost 0 bases and 7 bases respectively, with 13 bases between them. This CDR3 region has 14 residues. Written as DNA, the CDR3 is TGCAGTGCTAGAGACAGGGTGCTAAGGAATGAGCAGTTCTTC. This gives the protein CSARDRVLRNEQFF.

In this sample, this clonotype turned up a few times. The rearrangement joins TRBV2 to TRBJ2-3, with TRBD2 matching over 8 bases. The V gene's germline CDR1 is SNHLY and CDR2 FYNNEI. The CDR3 is 14 residues long. V was pared by 5 bases and J by 5 bases, with 6 bases of the junction left unmatched. This CDR3 is CASSRAGVEDTQYF. For the CDR3, the DNA is TGTGCCAGCAGTAGAGCGGGAGTTGAAGATACGCAGTATTTT. Full variable domain (remainder filled in from reference TRBV2 and TRBJ2-3): EPEVTQTPSHQVTQMGQEVILRCVPISNHLYFYWYRQILGQKVEFLVSFYNNEISEKSEIFDDQFSVERPDGSNFTLKIRSTKLEDSAMYFCASSRAGVEDTQYFGPGTRLTVL.